This is a list of T cell receptor beta chains from one sample in a study of shared clonotypes between healthy human individuals. The repertoire was sequenced with immunoSEQ multiplex PCR; TCRdb's copy has only in-frame clones and lacks some. The data contain some 2.1 million clones, just under 95% of them singletons. The specimen sequenced was naive CD8+ T cells sorted from blood. Receptor source: a man younger than 30 in good health. Both conserved end residues are part of each CDR3. Each record gives: V gene, CDR3 protein.

V gene: TRBV14; CDR3 protein: CASSQETGASYEQYF
V gene: TRBV9; CDR3 protein: CASSGMGPDTQYF
V gene: TRBV11-2; CDR3 protein: CASSLVLRAPNNEQFF
V gene: TRBV7-3; CDR3 protein: CASSSDLYNEQFF
V gene: TRBV15; CDR3 protein: CATSREPLRWREGLQDSSYEQYF
V gene: TRBV27; CDR3 protein: CASSLAPKADEQFF
V gene: TRBV4-1; CDR3 protein: CASSQATGFQETQYF
V gene: TRBV4-1; CDR3 protein: CASRLAHEQFF
V gene: TRBV10-2; CDR3 protein: CASSESLGGRDYGYTF
V gene: TRBV15; CDR3 protein: CATSSPQGATNTGELFF
V gene: TRBV2; CDR3 protein: CASTRAGDLGVTQYF
V gene: TRBV9; CDR3 protein: CASSVGGGAYEQYF
V gene: TRBV7-3; CDR3 protein: CASSSSGTVYTEAFF
V gene: TRBV9; CDR3 protein: CASSVPDGTDTQYF
V gene: TRBV2; CDR3 protein: CASSSGTLHLQETQYF
V gene: TRBV5-1; CDR3 protein: CASSLYLDGYEQYF
V gene: TRBV27; CDR3 protein: CASSLLAGAYEQYF
V gene: TRBV10-3; CDR3 protein: CAISESVGTANYGYTF
V gene: TRBV30; CDR3 protein: CAWSGGGTSYNEQFF
V gene: TRBV10-3; CDR3 protein: CAISEWDTRNSPLHF
V gene: TRBV6-5; CDR3 protein: CASTQHPSYNSPLHF
V gene: TRBV11-2; CDR3 protein: CASSRGTSLFTDTQYF
V gene: TRBV11-1; CDR3 protein: CASSLGTGYEQYF
V gene: TRBV5-1; CDR3 protein: CASSPGLNTEAFF
V gene: TRBV19; CDR3 protein: CASSDTGDEQYF
V gene: TRBV7-6; CDR3 protein: CASSPDQSSGNTIYF
V gene: TRBV9; CDR3 protein: CASSGTSGIVTGELFF
V gene: TRBV6-4; CDR3 protein: CASSQGEDTEAFF
V gene: TRBV13; CDR3 protein: CASSSRDALAGRETQYF
V gene: TRBV9; CDR3 protein: CASSVAPTSADEQYF
V gene: TRBV19; CDR3 protein: CASIEDREGNQPQHF
V gene: TRBV27; CDR3 protein: CASSYASSYNEQFF
V gene: TRBV5-4; CDR3 protein: CASSPSRDTVYEQYF
V gene: TRBV21-1; CDR3 protein: CASSPRTSGLRTDTQYF
V gene: TRBV7-6; CDR3 protein: CASSLKAENHNEQYF
V gene: TRBV13; CDR3 protein: CASSSSGEWGQYF
V gene: TRBV13; CDR3 protein: CASSPQGPNEKLFF
V gene: TRBV19; CDR3 protein: CASSTAGLAGDNEQFF
V gene: TRBV29-1; CDR3 protein: CSFTLGAYEQYF
V gene: TRBV27; CDR3 protein: CASSWGKGQPQHF
V gene: TRBV2; CDR3 protein: CASRDPEWPAPRDSNQPQHF
V gene: TRBV9; CDR3 protein: CASSLGGASDEQYF
V gene: TRBV10-1; CDR3 protein: CASSESSGETGELFF
V gene: TRBV5-6; CDR3 protein: CASSFEAAGWDEQFF
V gene: TRBV10-2; CDR3 protein: CASSVSLQETQYF
V gene: TRBV13; CDR3 protein: CASSWETYEQYF
V gene: TRBV28; CDR3 protein: CASSSLWDRVDDYGYTF
V gene: TRBV9; CDR3 protein: CASSPAGTGGYEQYF
V gene: TRBV4-1; CDR3 protein: CASSQVPGPNTEAFF
V gene: TRBV7-9; CDR3 protein: CASSLAVGVITEAFF
V gene: TRBV29-1; CDR3 protein: CSVEGGALASGANVLTF
V gene: TRBV7-9; CDR3 protein: CASSLGEYYEQYF
V gene: TRBV28; CDR3 protein: CASSLGGKGGEAQYF